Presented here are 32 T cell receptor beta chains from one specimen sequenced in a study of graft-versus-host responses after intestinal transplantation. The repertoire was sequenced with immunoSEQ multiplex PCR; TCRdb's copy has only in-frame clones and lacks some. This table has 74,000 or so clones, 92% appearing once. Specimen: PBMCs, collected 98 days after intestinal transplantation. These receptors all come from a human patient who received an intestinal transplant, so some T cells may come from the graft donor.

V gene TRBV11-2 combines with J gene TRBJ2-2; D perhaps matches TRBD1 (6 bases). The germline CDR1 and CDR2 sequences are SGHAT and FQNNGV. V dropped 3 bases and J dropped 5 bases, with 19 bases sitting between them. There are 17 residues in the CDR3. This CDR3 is CASSFPSLDRRTGELFF. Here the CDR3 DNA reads TGTGCCAGCAGCTTTCCAAGTCTGGACAGAAGGACCGGGGAGCTGTTTTTT.

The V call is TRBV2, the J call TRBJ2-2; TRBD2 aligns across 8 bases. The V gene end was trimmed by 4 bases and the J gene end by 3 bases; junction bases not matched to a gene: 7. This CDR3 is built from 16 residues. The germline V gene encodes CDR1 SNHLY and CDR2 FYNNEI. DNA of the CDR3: TGTGCCAGCAGTGCCCCCGGGGGGGCGGACACCGGGGAGCTGTTTTTT. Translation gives CASSAPGGADTGELFF.

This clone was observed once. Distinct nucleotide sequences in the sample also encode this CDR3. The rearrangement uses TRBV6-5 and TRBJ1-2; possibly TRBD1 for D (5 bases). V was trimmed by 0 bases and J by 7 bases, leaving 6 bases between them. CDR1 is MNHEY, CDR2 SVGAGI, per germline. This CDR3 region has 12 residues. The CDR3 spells CASSYSRGGYTF. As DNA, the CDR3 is TGTGCCAGCAGTTACTCAAGGGGTGGCTACACCTTC.

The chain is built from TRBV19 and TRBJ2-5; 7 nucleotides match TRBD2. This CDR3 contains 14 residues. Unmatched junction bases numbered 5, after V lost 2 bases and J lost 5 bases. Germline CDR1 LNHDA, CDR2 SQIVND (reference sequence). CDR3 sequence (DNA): TGTGCCAGTAGTATACGGGGGGAGGGGGAGACCCAGTACTTC. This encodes CASSIRGEGETQYF.

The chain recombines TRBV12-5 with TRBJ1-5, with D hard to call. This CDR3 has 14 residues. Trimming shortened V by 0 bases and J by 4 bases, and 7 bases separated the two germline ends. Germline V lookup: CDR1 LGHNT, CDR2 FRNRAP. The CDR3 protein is CASGLVQSNQPQHF. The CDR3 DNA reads TGTGCTAGTGGTTTGGTACAGAGTAATCAGCCCCAGCATTTT.

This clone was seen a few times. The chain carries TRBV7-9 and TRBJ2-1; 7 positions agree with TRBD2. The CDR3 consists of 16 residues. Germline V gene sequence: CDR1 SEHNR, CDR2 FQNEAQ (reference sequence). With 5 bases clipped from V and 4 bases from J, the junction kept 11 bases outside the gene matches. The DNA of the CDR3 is TGTGCCAGCAGCCCCCACGCGGGAGCGAATTACAATGAGCAGTTCTTC. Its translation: CASSPHAGANYNEQFF. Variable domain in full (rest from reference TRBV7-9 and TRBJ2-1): DTGVSQNPRHKITKRGQNVTFRCDPISEHNRLYWYRQTLGQGPEFLTYFQNEAQLEKSRLLSDRFSAERPKGSFSTLEIQRTEQGDSAMYLCASSPHAGANYNEQFFGPGTRLTVL.

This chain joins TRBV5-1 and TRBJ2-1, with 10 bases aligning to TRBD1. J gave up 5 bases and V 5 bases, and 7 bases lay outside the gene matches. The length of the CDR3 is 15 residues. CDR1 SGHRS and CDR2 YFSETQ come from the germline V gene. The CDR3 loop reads CASSKTGGANNEQFF. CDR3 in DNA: TGCGCCAGCAGTAAGACAGGGGGCGCTAACAATGAGCAGTTCTTC.

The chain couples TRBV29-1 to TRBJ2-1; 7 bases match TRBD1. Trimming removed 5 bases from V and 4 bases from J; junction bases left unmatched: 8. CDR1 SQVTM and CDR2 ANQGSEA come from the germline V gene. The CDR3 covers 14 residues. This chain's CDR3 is CSVSRDSVYNEQFF. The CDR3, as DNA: TGCAGCGTTAGCAGGGACAGCGTATACAATGAGCAGTTCTTC.

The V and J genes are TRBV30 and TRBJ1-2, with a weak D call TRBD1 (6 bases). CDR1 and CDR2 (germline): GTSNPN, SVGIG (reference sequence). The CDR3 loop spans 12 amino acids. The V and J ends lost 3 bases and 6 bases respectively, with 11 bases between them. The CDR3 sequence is CAWRRGGHGYTF. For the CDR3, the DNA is TGTGCCTGGAGACGGGGGGGGCATGGCTACACCTTC.

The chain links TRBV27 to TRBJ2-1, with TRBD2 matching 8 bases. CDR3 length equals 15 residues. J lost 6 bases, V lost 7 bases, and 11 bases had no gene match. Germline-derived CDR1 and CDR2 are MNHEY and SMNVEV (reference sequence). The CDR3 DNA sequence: TGTGCCAGCACCCCCTTTAGCGGGGCGCGCAATGAGCAGTTCTTC. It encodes CASTPFSGARNEQFF.

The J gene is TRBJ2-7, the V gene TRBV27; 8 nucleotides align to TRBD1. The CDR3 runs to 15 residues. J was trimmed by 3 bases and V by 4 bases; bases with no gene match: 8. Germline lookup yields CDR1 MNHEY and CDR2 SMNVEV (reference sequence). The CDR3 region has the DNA TGTGCCAGCAGTTACCAGGGGGCGCAGCGCTACGAGCAGTACTTC. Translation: CASSYQGAQRYEQYF.

CDR3 in amino acids: CASSGGAGANVLTF. CDR3 coding DNA: TGTGCCAGTAGTGGGGGAGCTGGGGCCAACGTCCTGACTTTC. The rearrangement uses TRBV19 and TRBJ2-6, with D possibly called TRBD1 or TRBD2 (5 bases each). Between the trimmed V and J ends, which lost 5 bases and 2 bases, there was a span of 7 bases. CDR1 is LNHDA, CDR2 SQIVND, per germline (reference sequence). The CDR3 sequence is 14 residues long.

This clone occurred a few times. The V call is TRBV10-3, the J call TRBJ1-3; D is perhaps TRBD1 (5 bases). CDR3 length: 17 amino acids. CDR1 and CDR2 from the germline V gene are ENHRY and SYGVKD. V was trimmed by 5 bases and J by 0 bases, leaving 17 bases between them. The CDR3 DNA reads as TGTGCCATCAGTACGACCCGGTGGCAGGGCTCTGGAAACACCATATATTTT. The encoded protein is CAISTTRWQGSGNTIYF.

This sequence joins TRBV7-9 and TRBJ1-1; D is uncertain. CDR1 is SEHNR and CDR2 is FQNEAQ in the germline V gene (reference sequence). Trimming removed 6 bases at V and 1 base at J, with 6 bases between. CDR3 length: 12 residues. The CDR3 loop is CASSRGNTEAFF. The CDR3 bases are TGTGCCAGCAGTCGGGGGAACACTGAAGCTTTCTTT.

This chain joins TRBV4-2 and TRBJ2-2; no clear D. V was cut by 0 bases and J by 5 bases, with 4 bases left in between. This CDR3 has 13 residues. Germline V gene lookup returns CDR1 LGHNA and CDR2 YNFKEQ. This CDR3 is CASSQDPTGELFF. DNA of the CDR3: TGTGCCAGCAGCCAAGATCCTACCGGGGAGCTGTTTTTT.

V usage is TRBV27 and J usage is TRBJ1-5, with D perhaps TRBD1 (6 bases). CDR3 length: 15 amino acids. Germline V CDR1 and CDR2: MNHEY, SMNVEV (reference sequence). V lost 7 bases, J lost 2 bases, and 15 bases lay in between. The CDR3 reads CASTSGGGGNQPQHF. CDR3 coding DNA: TGTGCCAGCACCTCCGGGGGGGGCGGCAATCAGCCCCAGCATTTT.

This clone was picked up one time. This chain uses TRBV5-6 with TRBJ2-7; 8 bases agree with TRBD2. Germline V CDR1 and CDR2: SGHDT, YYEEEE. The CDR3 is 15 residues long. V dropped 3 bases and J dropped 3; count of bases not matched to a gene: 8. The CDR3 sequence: CASSSQLAEVYEQYF. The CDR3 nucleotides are TGTGCCAGCAGCTCCCAACTAGCGGAGGTCTACGAGCAGTACTTC.

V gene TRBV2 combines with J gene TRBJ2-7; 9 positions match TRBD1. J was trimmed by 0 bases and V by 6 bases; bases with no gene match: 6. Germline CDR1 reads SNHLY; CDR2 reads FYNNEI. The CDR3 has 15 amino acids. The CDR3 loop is CASSDRDRASYEQYF. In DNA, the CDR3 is TGTGCCAGCAGCGACCGGGACAGGGCCTCCTACGAGCAGTACTTC.

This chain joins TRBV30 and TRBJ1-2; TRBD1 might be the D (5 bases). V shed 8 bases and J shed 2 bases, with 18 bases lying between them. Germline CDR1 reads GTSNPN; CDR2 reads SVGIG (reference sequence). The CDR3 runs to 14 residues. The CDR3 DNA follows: TGTGCCCGGCGGGGTCCGGGACGGAACTATGGCTACACCTTC. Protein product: CARRGPGRNYGYTF.

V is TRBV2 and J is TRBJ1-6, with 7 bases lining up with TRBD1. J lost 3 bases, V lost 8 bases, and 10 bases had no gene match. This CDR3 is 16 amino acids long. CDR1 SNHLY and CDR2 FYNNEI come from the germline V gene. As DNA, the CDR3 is TGTGCCAGCGAAGGGGAGGGGACAGTCTATAATTCACCCCTCCACTTT. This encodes CASEGEGTVYNSPLHF.

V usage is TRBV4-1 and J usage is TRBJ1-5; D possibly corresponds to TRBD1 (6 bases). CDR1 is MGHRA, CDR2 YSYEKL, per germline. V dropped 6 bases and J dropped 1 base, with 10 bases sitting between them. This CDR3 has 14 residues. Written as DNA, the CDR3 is TGCGCCAGCAGGGCACAGGGAAGCAATCAGCCCCAGCATTTT. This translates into CASRAQGSNQPQHF.

In nucleotides, the CDR3 is TGTGCCAGCAGTTTATCAGTTGGACTAGCCGTAAATTACGAGCAGTACTTC. It translates to CASSLSVGLAVNYEQYF. The chain combines TRBV27 with TRBJ2-7, with 8 bases identical to TRBD2. Germline assignment: CDR1 MNHEY and CDR2 SMNVEV (reference sequence). The CDR3 is made up of 17 amino acids. The V segment lost 0 bases and the J segment 4 bases; nucleotides outside the gene matches: 11.

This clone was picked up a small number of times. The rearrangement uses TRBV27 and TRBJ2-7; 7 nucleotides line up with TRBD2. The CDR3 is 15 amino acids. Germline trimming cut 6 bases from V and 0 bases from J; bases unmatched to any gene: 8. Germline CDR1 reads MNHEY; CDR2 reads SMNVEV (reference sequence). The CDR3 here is CASSREATSSYEQYF. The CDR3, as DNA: TGTGCCAGCAGCCGGGAGGCGACTAGCTCCTACGAGCAGTACTTC.

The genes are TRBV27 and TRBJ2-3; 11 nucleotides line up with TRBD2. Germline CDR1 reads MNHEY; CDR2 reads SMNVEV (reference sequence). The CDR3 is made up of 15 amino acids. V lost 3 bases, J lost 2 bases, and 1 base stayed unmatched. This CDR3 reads CASSLGLAATDTQYF. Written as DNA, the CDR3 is TGTGCCAGCAGTTTGGGACTAGCGGCCACAGATACGCAGTATTTT.

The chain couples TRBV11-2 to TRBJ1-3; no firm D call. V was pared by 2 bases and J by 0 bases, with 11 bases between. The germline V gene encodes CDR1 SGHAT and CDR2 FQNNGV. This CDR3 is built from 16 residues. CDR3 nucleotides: TGTGCCAGCAGCTTAAACCCCGAGATCTCTGGAAACACCATATATTTT. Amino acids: CASSLNPEISGNTIYF.

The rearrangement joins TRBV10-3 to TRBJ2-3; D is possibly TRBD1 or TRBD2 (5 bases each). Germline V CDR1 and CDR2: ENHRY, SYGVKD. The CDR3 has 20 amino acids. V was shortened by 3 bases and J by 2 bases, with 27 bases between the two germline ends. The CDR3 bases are TGTGCCATCAGTGAATCAGTGGAGTTGGGAGTGGGGGTGTTCACAGATACGCAGTATTTT. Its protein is CAISESVELGVGVFTDTQYF.

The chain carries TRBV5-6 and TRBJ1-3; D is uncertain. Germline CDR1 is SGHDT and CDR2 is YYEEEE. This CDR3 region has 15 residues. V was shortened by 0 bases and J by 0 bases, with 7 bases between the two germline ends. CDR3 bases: TGTGCCAGCAGCTTGGATTTCGGCTCTGGAAACACCATATATTTT. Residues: CASSLDFGSGNTIYF.

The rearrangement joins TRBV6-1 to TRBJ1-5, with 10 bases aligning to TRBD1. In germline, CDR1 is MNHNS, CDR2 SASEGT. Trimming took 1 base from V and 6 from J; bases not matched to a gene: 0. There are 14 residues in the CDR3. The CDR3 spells CASSEGQGAQPQHF. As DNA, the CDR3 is TGTGCCAGCAGTGAAGGACAGGGGGCTCAGCCCCAGCATTTT.

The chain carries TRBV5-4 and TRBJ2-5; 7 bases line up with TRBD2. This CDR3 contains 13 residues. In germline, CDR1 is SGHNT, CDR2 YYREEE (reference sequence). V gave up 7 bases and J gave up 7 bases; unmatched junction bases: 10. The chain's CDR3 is CASGERGGRTQYF. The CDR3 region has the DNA TGTGCCAGCGGTGAGCGGGGAGGTAGGACCCAGTACTTC.

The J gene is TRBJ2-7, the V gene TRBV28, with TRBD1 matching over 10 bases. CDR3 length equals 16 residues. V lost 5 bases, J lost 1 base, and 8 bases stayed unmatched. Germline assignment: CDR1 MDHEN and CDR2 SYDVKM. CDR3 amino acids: CASSHPRGQGSYEQYF. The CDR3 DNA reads TGTGCCAGCAGTCACCCCAGGGGACAGGGGTCCTACGAGCAGTACTTC.

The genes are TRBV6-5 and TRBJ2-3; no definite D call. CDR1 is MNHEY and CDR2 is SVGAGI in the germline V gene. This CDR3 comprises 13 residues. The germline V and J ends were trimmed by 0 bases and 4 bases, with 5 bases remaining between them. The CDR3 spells CASSYSRSDTQYF. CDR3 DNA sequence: TGTGCCAGCAGTTACTCTCGGTCAGATACGCAGTATTTT.

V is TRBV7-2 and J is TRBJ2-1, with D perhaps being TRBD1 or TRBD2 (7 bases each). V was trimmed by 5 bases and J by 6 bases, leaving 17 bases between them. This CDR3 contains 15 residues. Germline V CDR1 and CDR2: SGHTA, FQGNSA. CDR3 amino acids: CASSQGGGSINEQFF. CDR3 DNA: TGTGCCAGCAGCCAGGGGGGGGGATCAATCAATGAGCAGTTCTTC.